Sequencing of this T cell receptor (beta chain) was carried out in a study of T cell repertoires in cytomegalovirus infection. Whole-study context: It was the public TCR beta signatures that indicated both CMV infection and matching HLA type.

TCRdb analysed the reads with MiXCR anew, one entry per CDR3 protein. The data show roughly 600,000 distinct CDR3 sequences, 20% to 25% seen once. On this clonotype itself: Antigen unknown.

The V gene's germline CDR1 is SEHNR and CDR2 FQNEAQ (reference sequence). The CDR3 length is 14 residues. V gave up 4 bases and J gave up 5 bases, with 12 bases separating them. Whole-study findings and limits: Dominating the ex vivo response were TCR beta clonotypes that were CMV-specific and HLA-C-restricted.

V usage is TRBV7-9 and J usage is TRBJ1-5; TRBD1 is a possible D gene (6 bases). The source is a human donor in good health (CMV status not recorded). Some clones in this sample may be carry-over from other donors' samples. Sequenced material: CD8+ T cells from PBMCs. Written as DNA, the CDR3 is TGTGCCAGCAGCTCCACAGGGATGGATCAGCCCCAGCATTTT. Translated: CASSSTGMDQPQHF.